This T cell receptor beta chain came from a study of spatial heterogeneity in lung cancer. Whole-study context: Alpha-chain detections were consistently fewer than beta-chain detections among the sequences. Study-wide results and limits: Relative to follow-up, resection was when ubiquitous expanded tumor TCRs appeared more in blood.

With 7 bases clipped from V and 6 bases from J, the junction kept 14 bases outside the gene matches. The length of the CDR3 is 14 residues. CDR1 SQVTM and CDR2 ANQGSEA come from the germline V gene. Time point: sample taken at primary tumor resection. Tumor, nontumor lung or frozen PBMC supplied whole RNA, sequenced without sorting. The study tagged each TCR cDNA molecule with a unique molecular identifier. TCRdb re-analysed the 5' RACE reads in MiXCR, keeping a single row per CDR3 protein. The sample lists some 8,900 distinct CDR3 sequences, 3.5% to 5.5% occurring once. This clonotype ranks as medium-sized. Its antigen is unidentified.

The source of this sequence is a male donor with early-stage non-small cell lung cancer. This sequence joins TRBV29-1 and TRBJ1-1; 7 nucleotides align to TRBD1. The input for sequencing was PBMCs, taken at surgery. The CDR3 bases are TGCAGCGGACGAAACAGGGGCCCGCGCGCTGAAGCTTTCTTT. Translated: CSGRNRGPRAEAFF.